This T cell receptor (beta chain) stems from a study of CD8 T cells in ankylosing spondylitis. The study, taken as a whole, reports: Within ankylosing spondylitis blood, a TCR beta motif made up of roughly eight highly homologous variants appeared to be characteristic. In peripheral blood, disease-linked CD8+ clones occurred at relatively low frequencies. Earlier literature documents some of the motif variants in reactive arthritis synovial fluid and blood. Researchers reportedly found disease-linked clones significantly enriched in matched ankylosing spondylitis synovial fluid.

The CDR3 is made up of 17 amino acids. The V gene lost 3 bases and the J gene lost 1 base, with 18 bases spanning the gap. This clonotype was found a few times. Its antigen is still unknown. TCRdb independently ran MiXCR on the 5' RACE reads; one entry per CDR3 protein. The sample contains about 480,000 distinct CDR3 sequences, 15% to 20% of which appear only once. The chain joins TRBV12-3 or TRBV12-4 to TRBJ2-5, with D hard to call. This sequence was found in a male donor with ankylosing spondylitis. The sequencing input was blood, either unsorted or a sorted T cell fraction (not recorded which). CDR3 sequence reads: CASSFTRAVGFQETQYF. The DNA for the CDR3 is TGTGCCAGCAGTTTTACTCGGGCGGTTGGGTTCCAAGAGACCCAGTACTTC.